This TCR beta chain was retrieved from a study of sequential checkpoint blockade in melanoma. TCRdb's copy holds only in-frame clones and misses some; the assay was immunoSEQ multiplex PCR. Among about 5,100 clones listed, 25% to 40% were seen once. Noted treatment: randomized to nivolumab then ipilimumab (arm A) or the reverse (arm B). By share, this clone ranks as medium-sized. This CDR3 has 15 amino acids. With 5 bases removed from V and 4 bases from J, the gap between germline ends came to 17 bases. CDR1 and CDR2 from the germline V gene are SGHNT and YENEEA. The clonotype comes from a human donor with melanoma. The source was tumor tissue (inferred from file names), collected from a patient given nivolumab and ipilimumab in sequence. This sequence joins TRBV11-3 and TRBJ1-2; maybe TRBD1 (5 bases). CDR3 amino acids: CASSHRDWGPYGYTF. As DNA, the CDR3 is TGTGCCAGCAGCCACCGGGACTGGGGTCCCTATGGCTACACCTTC. Filled out from reference TRBV11-3 and TRBJ1-2, the complete variable domain reads EAGVVQSPRYKIIEKKQPVAFWCNPISGHNTLYWYLQNLGQGPELLIRYENEEAVDDSQLPKDRFSAERLKGVDSTLKIQPAELGDSAVYLCASSHRDWGPYGYTFGSGTRLTVV.